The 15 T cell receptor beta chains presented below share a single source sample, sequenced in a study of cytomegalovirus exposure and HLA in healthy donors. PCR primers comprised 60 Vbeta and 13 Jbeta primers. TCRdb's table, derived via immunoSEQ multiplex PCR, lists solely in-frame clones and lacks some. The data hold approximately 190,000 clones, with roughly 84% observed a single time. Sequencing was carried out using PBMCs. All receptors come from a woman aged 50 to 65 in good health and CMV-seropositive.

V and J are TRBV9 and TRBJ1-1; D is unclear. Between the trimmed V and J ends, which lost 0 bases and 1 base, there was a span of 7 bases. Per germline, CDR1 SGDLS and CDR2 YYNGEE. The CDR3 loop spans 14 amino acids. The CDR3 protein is CASSVAGGNTEAFF. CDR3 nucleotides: TGTGCCAGCAGCGTAGCCGGTGGGAACACTGAAGCTTTCTTT.

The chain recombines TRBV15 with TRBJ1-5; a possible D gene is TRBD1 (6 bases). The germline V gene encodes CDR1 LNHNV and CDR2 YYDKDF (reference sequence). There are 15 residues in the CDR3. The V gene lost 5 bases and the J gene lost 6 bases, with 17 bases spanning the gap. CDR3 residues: CATSGRQDGVQPQHF. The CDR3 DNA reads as TGTGCCACCAGCGGACGACAGGATGGGGTTCAGCCCCAGCATTTT.

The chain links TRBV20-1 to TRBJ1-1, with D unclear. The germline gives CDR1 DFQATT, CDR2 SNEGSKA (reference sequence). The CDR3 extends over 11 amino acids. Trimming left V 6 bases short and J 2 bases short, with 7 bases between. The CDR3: CSAKKNTEAFF. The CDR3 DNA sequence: TGCAGTGCCAAAAAAAACACTGAAGCTTTCTTT.

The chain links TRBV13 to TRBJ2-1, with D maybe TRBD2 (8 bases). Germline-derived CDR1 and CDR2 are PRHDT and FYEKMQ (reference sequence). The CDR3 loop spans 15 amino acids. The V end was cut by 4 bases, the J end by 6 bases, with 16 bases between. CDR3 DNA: TGTGCCAGCAGCTATGGGACTAGGGGGCCCAATGAGCAGTTCTTC. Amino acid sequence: CASSYGTRGPNEQFF.

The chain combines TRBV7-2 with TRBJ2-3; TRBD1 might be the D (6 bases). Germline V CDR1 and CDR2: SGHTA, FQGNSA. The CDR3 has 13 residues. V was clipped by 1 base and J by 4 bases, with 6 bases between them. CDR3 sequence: CASSLDRADTQYF. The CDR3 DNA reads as TGTGCCAGCAGCTTAGACAGGGCAGATACGCAGTATTTT.

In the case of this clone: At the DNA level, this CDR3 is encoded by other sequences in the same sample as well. CDR3 coding DNA: TGTGCCAGCAGCCATGCCGGGACTAGCGGGGGGGCCACCTACGAGCAGTACTTC. It encodes CASSHAGTSGGATYEQYF. This chain joins TRBV4-2 and TRBJ2-7; 16 nucleotides align to TRBD2. CDR3 size: 18 residues. The V segment lost 3 bases and the J segment 2 bases; nucleotides outside the gene matches: 7. The germline V gene encodes CDR1 LGHNA and CDR2 YNFKEQ.

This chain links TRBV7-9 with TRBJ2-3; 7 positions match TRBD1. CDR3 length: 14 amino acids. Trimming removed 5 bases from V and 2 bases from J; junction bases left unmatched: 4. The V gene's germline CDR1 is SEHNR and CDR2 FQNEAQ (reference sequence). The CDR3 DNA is TGTGCCAGCAGCGTCGACAGGGCCACAGATACGCAGTATTTT. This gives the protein CASSVDRATDTQYF.

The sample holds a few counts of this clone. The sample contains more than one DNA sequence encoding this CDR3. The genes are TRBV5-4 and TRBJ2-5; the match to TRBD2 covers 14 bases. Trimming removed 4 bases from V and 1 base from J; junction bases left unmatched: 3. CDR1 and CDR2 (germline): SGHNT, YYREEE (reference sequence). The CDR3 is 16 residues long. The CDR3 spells CASSPGTSGGQETQYF. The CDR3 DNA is TGTGCCAGCAGCCCGGGGACTAGCGGGGGCCAAGAGACCCAGTACTTC.

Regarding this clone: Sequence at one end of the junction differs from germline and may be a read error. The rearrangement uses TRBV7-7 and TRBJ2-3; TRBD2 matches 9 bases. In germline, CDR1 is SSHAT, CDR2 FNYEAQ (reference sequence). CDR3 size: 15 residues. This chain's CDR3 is CASSTGLATTDTQYF. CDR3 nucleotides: TGTGCTAGCAGCACGGGACTAGCTACAACAGATACGCAGTATTTT.

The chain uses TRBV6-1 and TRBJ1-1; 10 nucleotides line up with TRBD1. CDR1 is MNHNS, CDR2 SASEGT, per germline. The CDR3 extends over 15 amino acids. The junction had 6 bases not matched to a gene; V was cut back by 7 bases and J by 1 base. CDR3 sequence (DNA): TGTGCCAGCACCCGAAGGACAGGGGGGAACACTGAAGCTTTCTTT. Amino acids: CASTRRTGGNTEAFF.

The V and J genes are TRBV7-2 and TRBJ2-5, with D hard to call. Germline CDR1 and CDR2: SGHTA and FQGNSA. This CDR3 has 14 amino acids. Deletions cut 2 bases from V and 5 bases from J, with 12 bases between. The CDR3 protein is CASSLNAGSETQYF. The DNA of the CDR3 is TGTGCCAGCAGCTTAAATGCAGGCTCTGAGACCCAGTACTTC.

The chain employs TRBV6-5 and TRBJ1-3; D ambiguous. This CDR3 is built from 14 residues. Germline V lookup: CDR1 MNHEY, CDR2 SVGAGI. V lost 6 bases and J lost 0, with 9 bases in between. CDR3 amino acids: CASSLVSSGNTIYF. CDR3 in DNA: TGTGCCAGCAGCCTAGTCAGCTCTGGAAACACCATATATTTT.

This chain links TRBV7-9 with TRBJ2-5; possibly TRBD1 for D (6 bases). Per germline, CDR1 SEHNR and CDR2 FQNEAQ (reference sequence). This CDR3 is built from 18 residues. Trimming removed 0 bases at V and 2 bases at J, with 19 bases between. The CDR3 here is CASSLARLGAGGQETQYF. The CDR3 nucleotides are TGTGCCAGCAGCTTAGCGCGCTTGGGGGCCGGTGGTCAAGAGACCCAGTACTTC.

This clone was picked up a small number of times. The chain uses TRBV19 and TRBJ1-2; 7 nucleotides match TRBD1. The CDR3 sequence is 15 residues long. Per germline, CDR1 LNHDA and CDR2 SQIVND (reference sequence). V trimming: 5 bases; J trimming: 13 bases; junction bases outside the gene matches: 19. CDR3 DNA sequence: TGTGCCAGTAGTGGAGGGGGCTCAGGGCCAACGAGGCTCACCTTC. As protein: CASSGGGSGPTRLTF.

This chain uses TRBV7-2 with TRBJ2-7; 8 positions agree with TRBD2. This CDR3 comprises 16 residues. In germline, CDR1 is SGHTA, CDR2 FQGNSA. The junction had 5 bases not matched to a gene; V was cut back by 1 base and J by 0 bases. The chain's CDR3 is CASSLGERGGSYEQYF. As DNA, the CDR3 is TGTGCCAGCAGCTTAGGTGAACGGGGGGGCTCCTACGAGCAGTACTTC. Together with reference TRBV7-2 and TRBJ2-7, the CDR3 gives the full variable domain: GAGVSQSPSNKVTEKGKDVELRCDPISGHTALYWYRQSLGQGLEFLIYFQGNSAPDKSGLPSDRFSAERTGGSVSTLTIQRTQQEDSAVYLCASSLGERGGSYEQYFGPGTRLTVT.